These 15 T cell receptor beta chains came from one sample sequenced in a study of T-cell reconstitution after alpha-beta-depleted transplantation in children. During its preparation, the TCRbeta library received unique molecular identifiers. MiXCR was run by TCRdb on the PCR reads, yielding one entry per CDR3 protein. In the table there are hundreds of thousands of distinct CDR3 sequences, roughly 8.2% of which are singletons. The input for sequencing was PBMCs, mostly from graft donor cells, taken 180 days after TCRalphabeta/CD19-depleted stem cell transplant. Receptor source: a male patient between 10 and 17 years old who had a stem cell transplant for acute lymphoblastic leukemia, so the T cells may come from the graft donor.

There are many counts of this clonotype. This sequence joins TRBV6-5 and TRBJ1-1; possibly TRBD1 for D (6 bases). V was shortened by 1 base and J by 1 base, with 10 bases between the two germline ends. The CDR3 is 15 amino acids. The germline V gene has CDR1 MNHEY and CDR2 SVGAGI. The chain's CDR3 is CASSYWGGQNTEAFF. CDR3 bases: TGTGCCAGCAGTTACTGGGGGGGACAGAACACTGAAGCTTTCTTT.

This clonotype has at least ten counts. The chain couples TRBV20-1 to TRBJ2-3; D gene unclear. Germline CDR1 and CDR2: DFQATT and SNEGSKA (reference sequence). Trimming took 4 bases from V and 2 from J, leaving 1 base between them. CDR3 length: 10 residues. This CDR3 is CSAITDTQYF. CDR3 coding DNA: TGCAGTGCTATCACAGATACGCAGTATTTT.

This clonotype has ten or more counts. The chain has TRBV2 and TRBJ2-5; 9 nucleotides align to TRBD1. This CDR3 is 15 amino acids long. CDR1 is SNHLY, CDR2 FYNNEI, per germline. J lost 1 base, V lost 4 bases, and 4 bases had no gene match. The CDR3 is CASSGDRAFQETQYF. The CDR3 region has the DNA TGTGCCAGCAGTGGGGACAGGGCTTTCCAAGAGACCCAGTACTTC.

This clonotype showed up many times. The J gene is TRBJ2-5, the V gene TRBV10-3, with D possibly being TRBD1 (5 bases). Germline-derived CDR1 and CDR2 are ENHRY and SYGVKD. V was trimmed by 3 bases and J by 4 bases, leaving 12 bases between them. This CDR3 has 14 amino acids. CDR3 DNA: TGTGCCATCAGTGAACAGGTTTTGGGAGAGACCCAGTACTTC. It yields the protein CAISEQVLGETQYF.

This clonotype was seen ten or more times. The gene calls are TRBV5-1 and TRBJ2-1, with 9 bases that match TRBD2. V lost 0 bases to trimming and J lost 12 bases; unmatched junction nucleotides: 10. The CDR3 length is 15 residues. The V gene's germline CDR1 is SGHRS and CDR2 YFSETQ. DNA for the CDR3: TGCGCCAGCAGCTTGGCCCTAGCGGGACGCCTGCGGCAGTTCTTC. This sequence encodes CASSLALAGRLRQFF.

This clonotype was counted at least ten times. The rearrangement uses TRBV19 and TRBJ2-4; 9 positions match TRBD2. Germline assignment: CDR1 LNHDA and CDR2 SQIVND (reference sequence). Germline trimming cut 9 bases from V and 3 bases from J; bases unmatched to any gene: 6. The CDR3 has 14 residues. The chain's CDR3 is CASSGGPSKNIQYF. CDR3 nucleotide sequence: TGTGCCAGCAGCGGGGGGCCTAGCAAAAACATTCAGTACTTC.

This clonotype was detected ten times or more. The J gene is TRBJ2-1, the V gene TRBV27, with D possibly matching TRBD2 (5 bases). CDR1 is MNHEY and CDR2 is SMNVEV in the germline V gene (reference sequence). V gave up 3 bases and J gave up 8 bases, with 11 bases separating them. CDR3 length: 13 amino acids. The chain's CDR3 is CASSFQLVHEQFF. The CDR3, as DNA: TGTGCCAGCAGTTTCCAACTAGTACATGAGCAGTTCTTC.

The V gene is TRBV28, the J gene TRBJ2-7, with 9 positions matching TRBD2. Germline-derived CDR1 and CDR2 are MDHEN and SYDVKM. There are 16 residues in the CDR3. V lost 1 base, J lost 7 bases, and 11 bases stayed unmatched. In nucleotides, the CDR3 is TGTGCCAGCAGTTTATACGGCGGGAGGGCCCTTGGGGAGCAGTACTTC. As protein: CASSLYGGRALGEQYF.

The chain links TRBV9 to TRBJ2-7; 10 nucleotides line up with TRBD1. CDR3 length equals 15 residues. Germline lookup yields CDR1 SGDLS and CDR2 YYNGEE. V lost 0 bases and J lost 3; bases outside the gene matches: 3. The CDR3 region has the DNA TGTGCCAGCAGCGTAGAGGGACAGGGGCTCTACGAGCAGTACTTC. Amino acids: CASSVEGQGLYEQYF. Together with reference TRBV9 and TRBJ2-7, the CDR3 gives the full variable domain: DSGVTQTPKHLITATGQRVTLRCSPRSGDLSVYWYQQSLDQGLQFLIQYYNGEERAKGNILERFSAQQFPDLHSELNLSSLELGDSALYFCASSVEGQGLYEQYFGPGTRLTVT.

The rearrangement uses TRBV5-4 and TRBJ1-4; a possible D gene is TRBD1 (5 bases). V lost 5 bases and J 5 bases, leaving 16 bases between the germline ends. The V gene's germline CDR1 is SGHNT and CDR2 YYREEE (reference sequence). The CDR3 consists of 15 residues. CDR3 region: CASSPGGGRNEKLFF. The CDR3 nucleotides are TGTGCCAGCAGTCCCGGTGGGGGGAGGAATGAAAAACTGTTTTTT.

This clonotype occurred many times. The chain links TRBV4-3 to TRBJ1-2; 7 nucleotides line up with TRBD1. From germline, CDR1 is LGHNA and CDR2 YSLEER. CDR3 length equals 15 residues. The V gene end was trimmed by 7 bases and the J gene end by 5 bases; junction bases not matched to a gene: 13. The CDR3 sequence is CASTESLTGSYGYTF. DNA of the CDR3: TGCGCCAGCACTGAATCCTTGACAGGGTCGTATGGCTACACCTTC.

This clonotype was recorded at least ten times. This chain uses TRBV7-3 with TRBJ2-2, with unresolved D. Germline loops: CDR1 SGHTA, CDR2 FQGTGA. The length of the CDR3 is 15 residues. V gave up 2 bases and J gave up 2 bases, with 9 bases separating them. The CDR3 region is CASSLLGFNTGELFF. In DNA form, the CDR3 reads TGTGCCAGCAGCTTATTAGGGTTCAACACCGGGGAGCTGTTTTTT.

This clonotype appeared a few times. CDR3 amino acids: CASSMATLAKNIQYF. The DNA for the CDR3 is TGTGCCAGTAGTATGGCAACTCTAGCCAAAAACATTCAGTACTTC. This chain connects TRBV19 to TRBJ2-4; D unresolved. V lost 3 bases and J 0 bases, leaving 9 bases between the germline ends. The CDR3 has 15 residues. Germline V gene lookup returns CDR1 LNHDA and CDR2 SQIVND (reference sequence). Together with reference TRBV19 and TRBJ2-4, the CDR3 gives the full variable domain: DGGITQSPKYLFRKEGQNVTLSCEQNLNHDAMYWYRQDPGQGLRLIYYSQIVNDFQKGDIAEGYSVSREKKESFPLTVTSAQKNPTAFYLCASSMATLAKNIQYFGAGTRLSVL.

This clonotype was detected many times. This chain uses TRBV11-3 with TRBJ2-3; D is unclear. The V gene's germline CDR1 is SGHNT and CDR2 YENEEA. This CDR3 is 14 amino acids long. With 2 bases removed from V and 1 base from J, the gap between germline ends came to 7 bases. The CDR3 loop reads CASSLSAGTDTQYF. CDR3 nucleotides: TGTGCCAGCAGCTTATCGGCGGGCACAGATACGCAGTATTTT.

This clonotype was observed at least ten times. The chain combines TRBV9 with TRBJ2-1; 8 bases map to TRBD1. Germline CDR1 SGDLS, CDR2 YYNGEE. The J segment lost 0 bases and the V segment lost 3 bases, leaving 8 bases of the junction unmatched. The CDR3 sequence is 17 residues long. The chain's CDR3 is CASSAPTGVSSYNEQFF. The CDR3 DNA reads as TGTGCCAGCAGCGCCCCGACAGGGGTGAGCTCCTACAATGAGCAGTTCTTC.